This T cell receptor beta chain originates from a study of somatic mutations in cytotoxic T cells in rheumatoid arthritis (dated by TCRdb to about 2017). Looking at the study overall: Some V beta antibody-stained T-cell populations were flow-sorted on a FACSAria II or Sony SH800 at nearly 100% purity, and sorted V beta1+ cells also underwent TCRB sequencing. The study asked whether expanded CD8+ T-cell clones in newly diagnosed, untreated rheumatoid arthritis carry somatic mutations, and used TCRB deep sequencing to characterize clonality. TCRB deep sequencing was performed for roughly 69 rheumatoid arthritis patients and more than 15 healthy controls. Median age was essentially the same in the patient group and the control group.

What the study reported, not specific to this receptor: CD8+ T-cell clonality in rheumatoid arthritis patients was not significantly different from that in age-matched healthy controls. The slight underrepresentation of TRBV07 in patients was not corrected for multiple comparisons. In 8 out of 65 patients, more than 20% of CD8+ cells belonged to the largest CD8+ clone, while several identical CD8+ TCRB sequences were shared between blood and synovial fluid. An increase of CD8+ clonality with age was seen in patients (Spearman r of about 0.45) but not in healthy controls. The expanded CD8+ clones had unknown antigen targets, and not appearing in virus-specific databases did not rule out that they were virus-specific.

Sequencing of TCRB CDR3 was done on genomic DNA with the immunoSEQ assay. For the original study's pipeline: Analyses were restricted to productive TCRB rearrangements. Defining a clone by its unique TCRB CDR3 sequence, the study calculated clonality as a productive clonality index derived from Shannon entropy. The template counts of each clone relative to the total templates per sample were used to calculate repertoire overlap between two samples. A correlation with a Spearman r of 0.55 to 0.65 was found between V-gene usage by flow cytometry and V-gene usage by TCRB sequencing. TCRdb carries this immuneACCESS record with in-frame sequences only. Its versions omit some clonotypes, under half of them owing to an unresolved V gene in the studies checked, with the rest unexplained. That table is the source of V, J and clone size, and D and trimming were worked out from the DNA. In all, the sample holds tens of thousands of clones, and about 80% of those were seen once. The ten largest clones capture more than 2.5% of the sample.

In regard to this clone: Its binding antigen is unknown. No base quality values were provided; no much bigger clone lies one nucleotide off.

Counted from cysteine to phenylalanine, this CDR3 has 14 amino acids. The DNA shown is the 42-base CDR3, in frame from base 1. V lost 3 bases and J lost 2 bases, and the count of bases not matched to a germline gene is 3. For CDR1 and CDR2, the germline V gene lists SGHTA and FQGTGA. Healthy controls were roughly 20 blood donors whose buffy coats were used, with a median age of about 55 years (range about 20-80) and about 55% female. On an AutoMACS, CD4+ and CD8+ cells were isolated via positive magnetic bead selection, and their purity was verified by flow cytometry. Peripheral blood mononuclear cells were obtained using density gradient separation with Ficoll-Paque PLUS. Using Nucleospin Tissue or Tissue XS kits, DNA was extracted from CD4-enriched, CD8-enriched or PBMC samples, with quantification by a Qubit 2.0 fluorometer.

Here the chain combines TRBV7-3 and TRBJ2-7, with 8 bases matching TRBD1. Material: CD8+ T cells sorted from blood. The TCR was taken from a man aged 40-50 years in good health. The DNA is TGTGCCAGCAGCTTCGGACAGGGTACCTACGAGCAGTACTTC. It translates to CASSFGQGTYEQYF.